The 29 T cell receptor beta chains below come from one sample, sequenced in a study of shared clonotypes between healthy human individuals. The data were produced by immunoSEQ multiplex PCR, yet TCRdb's version contains in-frame clones alone and is incomplete. The sample includes hundreds of thousands of clones, more than 75% of them seen just once. The sequencing input was PBMCs. Source of these receptors: a woman aged 40-49 years in good health. Some clones in this sample may be carry-over from other donors' samples.

This clone was observed at least ten times. Within the sample, other DNA sequences also encode this same CDR3. The chain uses TRBV20-1 and TRBJ2-5, with D unclear. Trimming pared 6 bases from V and 5 bases from J, leaving 7 bases between. CDR3 size: 10 residues. Germline V lookup: CDR1 DFQATT, CDR2 SNEGSKA (reference sequence). The CDR3: CSALGETQYF. CDR3 bases: TGCAGTGCCCTGGGGGAGACCCAGTACTTC.

The chain links TRBV7-7 to TRBJ2-1; 10 positions agree with TRBD2. CDR1 and CDR2 from the germline V gene are SSHAT and FNYEAQ (reference sequence). The V segment lost 5 bases and the J segment 9 bases; nucleotides outside the gene matches: 13. CDR3 size: 16 residues. CDR3 sequence: CASSPFLAGASAEQFF. The DNA of the CDR3 is TGTGCCAGCAGCCCGTTTCTAGCGGGAGCGTCTGCTGAGCAGTTCTTC. The complete variable domain, with remaining parts taken from reference TRBV7-7 and TRBJ2-1, reads GAGVSQSPRYKVTKRGQDVTLRCDPISSHATLYWYQQALGQGPEFLTYFNYEAQPDKSGLPSDRFSAERPEGSISTLTIQRTEQRDSAMYRCASSPFLAGASAEQFFGPGTRLTVL.

The chain has TRBV28 and TRBJ2-3; 11 bases are shared with TRBD2. Germline V gene lookup returns CDR1 MDHEN and CDR2 SYDVKM. This CDR3 has 16 residues. V was clipped by 3 bases and J by 0 bases; unmatched bases: 2. The CDR3 protein is CASSFRLAGSTDTQYF. CDR3 DNA sequence: TGTGCCAGCAGTTTCCGACTAGCGGGAAGCACAGATACGCAGTATTTT.

This chain joins TRBV7-9 and TRBJ2-7, with D perhaps being TRBD1 or TRBD2 (5 bases each). This CDR3 has 14 residues. Trimming stripped 1 base from V and 2 bases from J, with 9 bases between. Germline V gives CDR1 SEHNR, CDR2 FQNEAQ (reference sequence). CDR3 region: CASSLVGRAYEQYF. The CDR3 DNA reads as TGTGCCAGCAGCTTAGTGGGACGAGCCTACGAGCAGTACTTC.

This chain connects TRBV19 to TRBJ2-5; perhaps TRBD1 as D (5 bases). V lost 5 bases and J lost 3, with 13 bases in between. CDR3 size: 14 residues. Per the germline V gene, CDR1 is LNHDA and CDR2 is SQIVND (reference sequence). This chain's CDR3 is CASSSSPREETQYF. CDR3 nucleotide sequence: TGTGCCAGTAGTTCGTCTCCCAGGGAAGAGACCCAGTACTTC.

The rearrangement joins TRBV10-2 to TRBJ1-3, with D tentatively TRBD1 (5 bases). The CDR3 consists of 15 residues. Trimming pared 1 base from V and 2 bases from J, leaving 9 bases between. Germline V gives CDR1 WSHSY, CDR2 SAAADI. Here the CDR3 DNA reads TGCGCCAGCAGTGAGTGGGGGTCGGCTGGAAACACCATATATTTT. As protein: CASSEWGSAGNTIYF.

The V call is TRBV5-1, the J call TRBJ2-3; perhaps TRBD1 as D (6 bases). V was clipped by 4 bases and J by 0 bases, with 12 bases between them. There are 15 residues in the CDR3. The germline V gene encodes CDR1 SGHRS and CDR2 YFSETQ. The CDR3 is CASSTRDTSTDTQYF. The CDR3, as DNA: TGCGCCAGCAGCACCCGGGACACTAGCACAGATACGCAGTATTTT.

The V and J genes are TRBV19 and TRBJ1-1; tentative D call: TRBD1 (5 bases). The CDR3 sequence is 15 residues long. Trimming took off 1 base at V and 6 bases at J, with 15 bases between the two ends. Germline loops: CDR1 LNHDA, CDR2 SQIVND (reference sequence). CDR3 amino acids: CASSIAPAGVAEAFF. Written as DNA, the CDR3 is TGTGCCAGTAGTATAGCCCCAGCGGGGGTGGCTGAAGCTTTCTTT.

As regards this clone: This may arise from a read error, as a much more abundant clone is one base away. Different DNA sequences within this sample yield the same CDR3. This chain connects TRBV15 to TRBJ2-1, with D uncertain. Deletions cut 0 bases from V and 8 bases from J, with 5 bases between. The CDR3 has 12 amino acids. From germline, CDR1 is LNHNV and CDR2 YYDKDF (reference sequence). The CDR3 loop is CATSRDEDEQFF. CDR3 bases: TGTGCCACCAGCAGAGATGAAGATGAGCAGTTCTTC.

The rearrangement joins TRBV28 to TRBJ1-4, with TRBD1 identical over 10 bases. V was pared by 5 bases and J by 3 bases, with 6 bases of the junction left unmatched. The germline V gene has CDR1 MDHEN and CDR2 SYDVKM. The CDR3 has 16 amino acids. CDR3 nucleotide sequence: TGTGCCAGCAGTATGCGGACAGGGGGAGCTAATGAAAAACTGTTTTTT. It is translated as CASSMRTGGANEKLFF.

The chain is built from TRBV27 and TRBJ2-6; D ambiguous. The germline V gene encodes CDR1 MNHEY and CDR2 SMNVEV (reference sequence). Trimming shortened V by 8 bases and J by 4 bases, and 9 bases separated the two germline ends. There are 13 residues in the CDR3. CDR3 residues: CASRMAGANVLTF. CDR3 in DNA: TGTGCCAGCCGCATGGCGGGGGCCAACGTCCTGACTTTC.

V and J are TRBV4-2 and TRBJ2-1; D gene unclear. Germline assignment: CDR1 LGHNA and CDR2 YNFKEQ. V was clipped by 0 bases and J by 7 bases, with 13 bases between them. The length of the CDR3 is 15 residues. The CDR3 reads CASSQDDRVSNEQFF. The CDR3 coding sequence is TGTGCCAGCAGCCAAGATGATCGGGTTTCGAATGAGCAGTTCTTC.

This clone was observed a few times. CDR3 protein: CASSEEEVSVGQPQHF. The CDR3 DNA reads as TGTGCCAGCAGTGAAGAGGAGGTGTCAGTGGGTCAGCCCCAGCATTTT. The chain is built from TRBV6-1 and TRBJ1-5; D unresolved. CDR3 size: 16 residues. V lost 1 base, J lost 6 bases, and 16 bases lay in between. CDR1 is MNHNS and CDR2 is SASEGT in the germline V gene.

V usage is TRBV6-5 and J usage is TRBJ2-2, with TRBD1 identical over 8 bases. Trimming took 0 bases from V and 5 from J; bases not matched to a gene: 2. Germline CDR1 is MNHEY and CDR2 is SVGAGI. This CDR3 comprises 15 residues. The CDR3: CASSYSDRATGELFF. DNA for the CDR3: TGTGCCAGCAGTTACTCGGACAGGGCAACCGGGGAGCTGTTTTTT.

The CDR3: CASRGGGAYRSSYNEQFF. DNA for the CDR3: TGTGCCAGCAGGGGCGGGGGCGCATATCGAAGCTCCTACAATGAGCAGTTCTTC. The chain links TRBV2 to TRBJ2-1, with D possibly TRBD2 on 7 matching bases. V lost 6 bases, J lost 0 bases, and 21 bases lay in between. Germline CDR1 reads SNHLY; CDR2 reads FYNNEI. The CDR3 is 18 amino acids. Drawing the rest from reference TRBV2 and TRBJ2-1, the complete variable domain is EPEVTQTPSHQVTQMGQEVILRCVPISNHLYFYWYRQILGQKVEFLVSFYNNEISEKSEIFDDQFSVERPDGSNFTLKIRSTKLEDSAMYFCASRGGGAYRSSYNEQFFGPGTRLTVL.

A few counts support this clone. The chain couples TRBV30 to TRBJ1-2, with 10 bases fitting TRBD1. CDR1 and CDR2 (germline): GTSNPN, SVGIG (reference sequence). The trim removed 6 bases at V and 8 bases at J, leaving 9 bases unmatched. This CDR3 contains 13 residues. The CDR3 is CACSKTGGQGYTF. In nucleotides, the CDR3 is TGTGCCTGTTCGAAGACAGGGGGCCAGGGCTACACCTTC. Full variable domain (rest looked up from reference TRBV30 and TRBJ1-2): SQTIHQWPATLVQPVGSPLSLECTVEGTSNPNLYWYRQAAGRGLQLLFYSVGIGQISSEVPQNLSASRPQDRQFILSSKKLLLSDSGFYLCACSKTGGQGYTFGSGTRLTVV.

This chain joins TRBV5-6 and TRBJ2-3, with TRBD1 matching 10 bases. The V segment lost 4 bases and the J segment 5 bases; nucleotides outside the gene matches: 7. The CDR3 is 15 residues long. CDR1 and CDR2 from the germline V gene are SGHDT and YYEEEE. CDR3 protein: CASSLRQGAKDTQYF. CDR3 nucleotides: TGTGCCAGCAGCCTACGACAGGGGGCAAAAGATACGCAGTATTTT.

This sequence joins TRBV7-8 and TRBJ2-5; D gene ambiguous. V was cut by 1 base and J by 3 bases, with 9 bases left in between. The length of the CDR3 is 14 residues. Per the germline V gene, CDR1 is SGHVS and CDR2 is FQNEAQ. CDR3 bases: TGTGCCAGCAGCTTAGGGGCAAGGAAAGAGACCCAGTACTTC. This sequence encodes CASSLGARKETQYF.

This clone was counted a few times. This chain links TRBV6-6 with TRBJ2-5, with a weak D call TRBD2 (5 bases). Germline V gives CDR1 MNHNY, CDR2 SVGAGI (reference sequence). The CDR3 length is 11 residues. The germline V and J ends were trimmed by 6 bases and 10 bases, with 12 bases remaining between them. CDR3: CASSPKEDQYF. CDR3 nucleotides: TGTGCCAGCAGCCCCAAGGAGGACCAGTACTTC.

The chain links TRBV28 to TRBJ1-5; weak D call: TRBD1 (5 bases). Looked up from germline, CDR1 is MDHEN and CDR2 is SYDVKM. V dropped 7 bases and J dropped 4 bases, with 14 bases sitting between them. There are 14 residues in the CDR3. The CDR3 DNA follows: TGTGCCAGCAATCGGGGGATCCCAAATCAGCCCCAGCATTTT. Its protein product is CASNRGIPNQPQHF.

The CDR3 DNA reads as TGTGCCAGCAGCTCCGGTGGACAGGGGGAGTATGGCTACACCTTC. Translating it yields CASSSGGQGEYGYTF. This chain connects TRBV5-4 to TRBJ1-2, with 10 positions matching TRBD1. J lost 5 bases, V lost 3 bases, and 7 bases had no gene match. This CDR3 has 15 residues. Germline V gene lookup returns CDR1 SGHNT and CDR2 YYREEE (reference sequence). The full variable domain, rest sourced from reference TRBV5-4 and TRBJ1-2, is ETGVTQSPTHLIKTRGQQVTLRCSSQSGHNTVSWYQQALGQGPQFIFQYYREEENGRGNFPPRFSGLQFPNYSSELNVNALELDDSALYLCASSSGGQGEYGYTFGSGTRLTVV.

The chain joins TRBV7-3 to TRBJ2-5, with 13 bases aligning to TRBD2. The CDR3 runs to 15 residues. Looked up from germline, CDR1 is SGHTA and CDR2 is FQGTGA. After removal of 5 bases from V and 5 bases from J, the junction contained 5 bases not matched to a gene. CDR3 region: CASSPGLAGAETQYF. CDR3 DNA sequence: TGTGCCAGCAGCCCCGGACTAGCGGGAGCCGAGACCCAGTACTTC.

The chain carries TRBV5-1 and TRBJ1-1, with D possibly being TRBD1 (5 bases). This CDR3 region has 14 residues. Germline CDR1 reads SGHRS; CDR2 reads YFSETQ. V shed 3 bases and J shed 0 bases, with 9 bases lying between them. CDR3 residues: CASSWTTMNTEAFF. CDR3 in DNA: TGCGCCAGCAGCTGGACAACAATGAACACTGAAGCTTTCTTT.

The V call is TRBV27, the J call TRBJ2-7, with TRBD1 identical over 8 bases. V was clipped by 6 bases and J by 1 base; unmatched bases: 5. Germline V gene data show CDR1 as MNHEY and CDR2 as SMNVEV (reference sequence). This CDR3 is 14 amino acids long. The chain's CDR3 is CASSRQGASYEQYF. DNA for the CDR3: TGTGCCAGCAGCCGGCAGGGGGCATCCTACGAGCAGTACTTC.

This chain joins TRBV11-2 and TRBJ2-2; TRBD1 matches at 10 bases. The V and J ends lost 5 bases and 0 bases, in that order; junction bases with no gene match: 3. The germline V gene has CDR1 SGHAT and CDR2 FQNNGV. The CDR3 totals 16 residues. The CDR3 reads CASSGGTGANTGELFF. The CDR3 DNA sequence: TGTGCCAGCAGCGGCGGGACAGGGGCGAACACCGGGGAGCTGTTTTTT.

The gene calls are TRBV4-3 and TRBJ2-3, with unresolved D. The ends were cut back, 5 bases at V and 2 bases at J, with 14 bases in the middle. The germline V gene has CDR1 LGHNA and CDR2 YSLEER. The CDR3 has 15 amino acids. The CDR3, as DNA: TGCGCCAGCAGCGGTCTCGATTTCTCCACAGATACGCAGTATTTT. Translation gives CASSGLDFSTDTQYF.

This rearrangement joins TRBV9 to TRBJ2-6; possibly TRBD1 or TRBD2 for D (5 bases each). CDR1 is SGDLS, CDR2 YYNGEE, per germline. The CDR3 length is 15 residues. The V end was cut by 3 bases, the J end by 3 bases, with 10 bases between. CDR3 in amino acids: CASSGGVSGANVLTF. The CDR3 bases are TGTGCCAGCAGCGGAGGGGTGAGTGGGGCCAACGTCCTGACTTTC.

This clone was found a few times. V is TRBV2 and J is TRBJ2-1, with a possible D match to TRBD2 (6 bases). Germline loops: CDR1 SNHLY, CDR2 FYNNEI. This CDR3 is 12 amino acids long. The ends were cut back, 4 bases at V and 12 bases at J, with 13 bases in the middle. CDR3 in amino acids: CASSGELAGQFF. CDR3 in DNA: TGTGCCAGCAGTGGAGAACTAGCAGGGCAGTTCTTC.

The V and J genes are TRBV5-6 and TRBJ1-2, with a tentative D call TRBD1 (6 bases). Trimming took off 4 bases at V and 8 bases at J, with 15 bases between the two ends. Germline CDR1 and CDR2: SGHDT and YYEEEE. The CDR3 is made up of 13 amino acids. The CDR3 DNA reads as TGTGCCAGCAGCCTGGGGGCAGGCAGAGGCTACACCTTC. The encoded protein is CASSLGAGRGYTF.